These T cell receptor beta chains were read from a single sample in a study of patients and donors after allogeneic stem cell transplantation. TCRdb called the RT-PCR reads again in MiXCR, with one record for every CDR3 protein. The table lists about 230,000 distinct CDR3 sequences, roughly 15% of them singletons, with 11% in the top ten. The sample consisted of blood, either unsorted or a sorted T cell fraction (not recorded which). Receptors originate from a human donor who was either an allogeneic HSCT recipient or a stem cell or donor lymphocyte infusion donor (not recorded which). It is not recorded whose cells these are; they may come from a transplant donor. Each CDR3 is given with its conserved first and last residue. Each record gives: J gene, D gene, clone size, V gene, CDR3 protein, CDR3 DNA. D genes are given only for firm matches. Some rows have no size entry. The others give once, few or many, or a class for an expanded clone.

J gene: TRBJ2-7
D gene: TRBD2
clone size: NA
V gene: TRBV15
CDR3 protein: CATSTSGRPHEQYF
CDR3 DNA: TGTGCCACCAGCACTAGCGGGAGACCTCACGAGCAGTACTTC

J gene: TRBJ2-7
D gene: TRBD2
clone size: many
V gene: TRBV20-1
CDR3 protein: CSVGTSGAFGISYEQYF
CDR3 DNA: TGCAGTGTCGGGACTAGCGGGGCCTTTGGGATCTCCTACGAGCAGTACTTC

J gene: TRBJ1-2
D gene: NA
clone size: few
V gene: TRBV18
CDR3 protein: CASSPGASYGYTF
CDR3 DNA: TGTGCCAGCTCACCGGGGGCATCGTATGGCTACACCTTC

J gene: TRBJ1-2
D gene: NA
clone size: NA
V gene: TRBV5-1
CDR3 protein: CASSLAQGYSYGYTF
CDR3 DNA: TGCGCCAGCAGCTTGGCCCAGGGCTATTCCTATGGCTACACCTTC

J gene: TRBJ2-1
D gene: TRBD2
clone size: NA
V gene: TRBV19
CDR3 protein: CASRIGTSGNNEQFF
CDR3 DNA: TGTGCCAGTAGGATTGGGACTAGCGGGAACAATGAGCAGTTCTTC

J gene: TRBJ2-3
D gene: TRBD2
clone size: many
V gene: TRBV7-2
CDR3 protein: CASSLSRLAGSTDTQYF
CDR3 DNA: TGTGCCAGCAGCTTAAGTCGACTAGCGGGCTCCACAGATACGCAGTATTTT

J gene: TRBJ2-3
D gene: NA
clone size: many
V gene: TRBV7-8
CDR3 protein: CASSPNVRHTDTQYF
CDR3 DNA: TGTGCCAGCAGCCCAAATGTGAGACACACAGATACGCAGTATTTT

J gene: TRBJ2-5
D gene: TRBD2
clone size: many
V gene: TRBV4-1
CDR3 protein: CASSQSSGTSGRQETQYF
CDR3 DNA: TGCGCCAGCAGCCAAAGTTCCGGGACTAGCGGGCGCCAAGAGACCCAGTACTTC

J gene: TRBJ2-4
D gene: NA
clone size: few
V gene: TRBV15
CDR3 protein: CATSKRQGGNIQYF
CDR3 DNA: TGTGCCACCAGCAAACGGCAGGGGGGAAACATTCAGTACTTC

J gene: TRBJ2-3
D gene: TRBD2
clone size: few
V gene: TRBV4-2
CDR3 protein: CASSQENGRAGRDTQYF
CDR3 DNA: TGTGCCAGCAGCCAAGAGAACGGGAGGGCCGGGAGGGATACGCAGTATTTT

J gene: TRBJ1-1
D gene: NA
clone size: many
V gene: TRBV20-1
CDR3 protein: CSAPWGGLNTEAFF
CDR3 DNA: TGCAGTGCCCCGTGGGGGGGCCTGAACACTGAAGCTTTCTTT

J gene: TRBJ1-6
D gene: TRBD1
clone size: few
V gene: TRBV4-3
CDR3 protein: CASSQDLTGNYNSPLHF
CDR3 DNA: TGCGCCAGCAGCCAAGATCTGACAGGGAATTATAATTCACCCCTCCACTTT

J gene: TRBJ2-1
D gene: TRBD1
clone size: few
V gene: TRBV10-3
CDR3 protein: CAISGDRGLYNEQFF
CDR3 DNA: TGTGCCATCAGTGGCGACAGGGGGCTATACAATGAGCAGTTCTTC

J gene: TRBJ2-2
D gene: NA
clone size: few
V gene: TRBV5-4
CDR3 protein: CASSPRGGQNTGELFF
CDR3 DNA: TGTGCCAGCAGCCCTCGGGGAGGCCAAAACACCGGGGAGCTGTTTTTT

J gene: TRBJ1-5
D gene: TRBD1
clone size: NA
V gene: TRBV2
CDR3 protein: CASSPDRGGGQPQHF
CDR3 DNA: TGTGCCAGCAGCCCCGACAGGGGCGGGGGTCAGCCCCAGCATTTT

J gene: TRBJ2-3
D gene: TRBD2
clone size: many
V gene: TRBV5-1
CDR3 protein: CASSKGTSGAVADTQYF
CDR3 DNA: TGCGCCAGCAGCAAAGGGACTAGCGGGGCTGTCGCAGATACGCAGTATTTT

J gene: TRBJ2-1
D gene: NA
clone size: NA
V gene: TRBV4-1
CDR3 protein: CASSQDKREQFF
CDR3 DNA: TGCGCCAGCAGCCAAGATAAGCGTGAGCAGTTCTTC

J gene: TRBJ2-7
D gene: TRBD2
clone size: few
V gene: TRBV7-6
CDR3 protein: CASNAGTSFDEQYF
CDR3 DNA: TGTGCCAGCAACGCCGGGACTAGTTTCGACGAGCAGTACTTC

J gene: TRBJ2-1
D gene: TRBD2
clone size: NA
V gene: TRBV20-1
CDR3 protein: CSARPGGRDEQFF
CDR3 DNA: TGCAGTGCTAGACCCGGCGGGAGAGACGAGCAGTTCTTC

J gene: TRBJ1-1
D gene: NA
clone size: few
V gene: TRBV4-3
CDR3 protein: CASSQETRVNTEAFF
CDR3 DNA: TGCGCCAGCAGCCAAGAAACCAGGGTCAACACTGAAGCTTTCTTT

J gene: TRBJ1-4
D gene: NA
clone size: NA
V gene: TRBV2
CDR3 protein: CASKKGANEKLFF
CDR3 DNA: TGTGCCAGCAAGAAGGGAGCTAATGAAAAACTGTTTTTT

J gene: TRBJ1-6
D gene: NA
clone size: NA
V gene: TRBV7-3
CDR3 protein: CASSLTGGPDSPLHF
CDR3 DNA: TGTGCCAGCAGCTTAACCGGGGGGCCGGATTCACCCCTCCACTTT

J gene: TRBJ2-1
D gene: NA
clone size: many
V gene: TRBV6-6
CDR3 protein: CASSRQGGGEQFF
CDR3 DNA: TGTGCCAGCAGCAGGCAGGGGGGAGGTGAGCAGTTCTTC

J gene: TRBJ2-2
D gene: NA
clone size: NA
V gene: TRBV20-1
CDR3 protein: CSVRDTSRTGELFF
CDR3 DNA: TGCAGTGTCCGGGACACAAGTCGGACCGGGGAGCTGTTTTTT

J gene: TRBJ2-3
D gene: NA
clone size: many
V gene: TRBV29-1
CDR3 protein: CSVLTRFSTDTQYF
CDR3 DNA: TGCAGCGTCTTGACAAGATTTAGCACAGATACGCAGTATTTT

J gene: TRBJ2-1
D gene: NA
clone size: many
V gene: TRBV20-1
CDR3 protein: CSAPPVGKNEQFF
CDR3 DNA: TGCAGTGCTCCTCCCGTAGGGAAGAATGAGCAGTTCTTC

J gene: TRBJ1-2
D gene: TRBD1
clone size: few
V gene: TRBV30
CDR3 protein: CAWSPGQGIATF
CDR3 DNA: TGTGCCTGGAGTCCGGGACAGGGTATAGCCACCTTC

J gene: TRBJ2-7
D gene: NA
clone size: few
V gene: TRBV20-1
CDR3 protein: CSAPEGGFYEQYF
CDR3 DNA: TGCAGTGCCCCCGAGGGGGGATTCTACGAGCAGTACTTC

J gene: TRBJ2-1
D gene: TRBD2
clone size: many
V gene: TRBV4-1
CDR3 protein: CASSHPGLAGGPQYNEQFF
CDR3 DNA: TGCGCCAGCAGTCATCCGGGACTAGCGGGAGGGCCCCAATACAATGAGCAGTTCTTC

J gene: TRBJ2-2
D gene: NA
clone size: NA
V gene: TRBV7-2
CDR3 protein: CASRARTVLDTGELFF
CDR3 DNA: TGTGCCAGCAGAGCTAGGACAGTCTTGGACACCGGGGAGCTGTTTTTT

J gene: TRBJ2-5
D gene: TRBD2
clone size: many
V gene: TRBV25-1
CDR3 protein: CASSEGLAGVSETQYF
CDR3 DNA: TGTGCCAGCAGTGAAGGTCTAGCGGGAGTTTCGGAGACCCAGTACTTC

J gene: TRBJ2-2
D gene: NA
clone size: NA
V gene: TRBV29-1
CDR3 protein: CSVERSQGLRTGELFF
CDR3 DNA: TGCAGCGTTGAAAGATCGCAGGGTCTAAGGACCGGGGAGCTGTTTTTT

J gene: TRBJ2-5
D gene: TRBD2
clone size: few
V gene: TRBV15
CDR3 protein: CATSGDLAGEGETQYF
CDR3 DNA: TGTGCCACCAGCGGGGACCTAGCGGGAGAGGGAGAGACCCAGTACTTC

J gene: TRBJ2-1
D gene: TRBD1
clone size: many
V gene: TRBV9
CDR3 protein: CASSEGRGRGNEQFF
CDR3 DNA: TGTGCCAGCAGCGAGGGCAGGGGGCGCGGGAATGAGCAGTTCTTC

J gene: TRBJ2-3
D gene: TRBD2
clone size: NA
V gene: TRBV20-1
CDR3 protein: CSAFKRGGLTDTQYF
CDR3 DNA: TGCAGTGCTTTCAAGCGGGGGGGACTCACAGATACGCAGTATTTT

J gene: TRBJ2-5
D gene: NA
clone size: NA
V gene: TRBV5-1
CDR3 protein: CASSPQGLTKETQYF
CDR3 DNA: TGCGCCAGCAGCCCCCAGGGACTCACTAAAGAGACCCAGTACTTC

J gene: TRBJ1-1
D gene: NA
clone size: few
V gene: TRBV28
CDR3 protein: CASSLLGGAFF
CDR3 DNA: TGTGCCAGCAGTTTATTAGGAGGAGCTTTCTTT

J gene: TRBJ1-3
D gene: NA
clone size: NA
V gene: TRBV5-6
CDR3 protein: CASSLNLPSSGNTIYF
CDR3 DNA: TGTGCCAGCAGCTTGAACTTGCCTTCCTCTGGAAACACCATATATTTT

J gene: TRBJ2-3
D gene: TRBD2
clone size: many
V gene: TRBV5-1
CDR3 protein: CASSLLAGGADTQYF
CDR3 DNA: TGCGCCAGCAGCTTGTTGGCGGGGGGCGCAGATACGCAGTATTTT

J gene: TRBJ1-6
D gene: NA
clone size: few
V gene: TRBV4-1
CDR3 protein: CASSQAQGYSPLHF
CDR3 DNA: TGCGCCAGCAGCCAGGCCCAAGGGTATTCACCCCTCCACTTT

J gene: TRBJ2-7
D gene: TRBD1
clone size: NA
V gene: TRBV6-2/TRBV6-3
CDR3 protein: CASSDRTGAYEQYF
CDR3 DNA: TGTGCCAGCAGTGATAGGACAGGCGCGTACGAGCAGTACTTC

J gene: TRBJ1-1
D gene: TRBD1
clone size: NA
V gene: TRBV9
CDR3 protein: CASSANRGPNTEAFF
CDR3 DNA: TGTGCCAGCAGCGCTAACAGGGGACCGAACACTGAAGCTTTCTTT

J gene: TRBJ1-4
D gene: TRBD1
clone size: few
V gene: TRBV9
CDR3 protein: CASSVSGQGYEKLFF
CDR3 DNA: TGTGCCAGCAGCGTTTCGGGACAGGGCTATGAAAAACTGTTTTTT